The clone carrying this TCR beta chain was observed a handful of times. What it recognizes is unknown. These data belong to a study of OX40 agonist ivuxolimab in advanced cancers. For the study at large: Every 2 weeks, patients received ivuxolimab intravenously, dosed at 0.01 to 10 mg/kg. Previous treatment with anti-PD-1, anti-PD-L1 or anti-CTLA-4 therapy was allowed; roughly 40% had received some.

Measured with immunoSEQ multiplex PCR; TCRdb has only the in-frame clones, and not every one. The sample carries over 10,000 clones, roughly four fifths recorded once. Regarding the study as a whole: Low clonal expansion, among the lowest seen, marked partial responders at 0.1-3.0 mg/kg. Among the nonresponders, some also had low normalized T-cell clonal expansion.

The sample here was CD4+ or CD8+ T cells sorted from blood, taken in a trial of the OX40 agonist ivuxolimab. The TCR was taken from an adult with an advanced solid tumor such as melanoma, head and neck, liver or kidney cancer.

As DNA, the CDR3 is TGTGCCAGCACTTGGGACTCCGGGGAGCTGTTTTTT. Translation: CASTWDSGELFF. The chain joins TRBV27 to TRBJ2-2, with D possibly being TRBD2 (6 bases). CDR3 length: 12 residues. Germline-derived CDR1 and CDR2 are MNHEY and SMNVEV (reference sequence). V lost 7 bases to trimming and J lost 6 bases, with 9 bases between them.